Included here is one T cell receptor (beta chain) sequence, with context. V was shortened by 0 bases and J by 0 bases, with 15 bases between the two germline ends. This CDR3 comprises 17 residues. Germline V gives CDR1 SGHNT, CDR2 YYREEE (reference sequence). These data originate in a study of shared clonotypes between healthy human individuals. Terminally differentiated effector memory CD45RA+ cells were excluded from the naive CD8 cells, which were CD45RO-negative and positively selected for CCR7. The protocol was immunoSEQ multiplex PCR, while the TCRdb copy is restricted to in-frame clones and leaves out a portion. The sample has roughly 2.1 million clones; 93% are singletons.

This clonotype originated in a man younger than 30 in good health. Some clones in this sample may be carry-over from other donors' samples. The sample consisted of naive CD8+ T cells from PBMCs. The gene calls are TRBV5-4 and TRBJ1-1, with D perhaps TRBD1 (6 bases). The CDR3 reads CASSLGLGHLMNTEAFF. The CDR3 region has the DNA TGTGCCAGCAGCTTGGGGCTGGGACATCTCATGAACACTGAAGCTTTCTTT.